These 9 T cell receptor beta chains share one sample of origin, sequenced in a study of regulatory T cells in long-lasting Graves disease. To make TCR beta libraries, researchers used iRepertoire HTBI primers and Arm-PCR of CDR3 regions. TCRdb used MiXCR to reprocess the multiplex PCR reads, holding one entry per CDR3 protein. This sample has about half a million distinct CDR3 sequences; under 25% occur once, and the top ten carry around 13%. Time point meaning: persistent/refractory GD, antithyroid drugs over 5 years with positive TRAb. There was RNA extracted from PBMCs, and the TCR library was made from it. The sample in question was peripheral blood mononuclear cells (PBMCs), obtained when the disease was refractory, from a patient treated with antithyroid drugs. These TCRs come from a female donor with Graves disease.

The chain combines TRBV13 with TRBJ1-1, with unresolved D. V lost 2 bases and J lost 0, with 16 bases in between. The CDR3 is 17 amino acids. Germline CDR1 is PRHDT and CDR2 is FYEKMQ (reference sequence). The CDR3 loop is CASSLSRRSVLNTEAFF. The CDR3 DNA sequence: TGTGCCAGCAGCTTATCTCGGCGGTCTGTCCTGAACACTGAAGCTTTCTTT. The full variable domain, completed using reference TRBV13 and TRBJ1-1, is AAGVIQSPRHLIKEKRETATLKCYPIPRHDTVYWYQQGPGQDPQFLISFYEKMQSDKGSIPDRFSAQQFSDYHSELNMSSLELGDSALYFCASSLSRRSVLNTEAFFGQGTRLTVV.

This clonotype was seen ten or more times. V gene TRBV12-3 or TRBV12-4 combines with J gene TRBJ1-1; D ambiguous. With 1 base removed from V and 3 bases from J, the gap between germline ends came to 9 bases. This CDR3 contains 14 residues. The CDR3 reads CASSLGVRDTEAFF. In DNA, the CDR3 is TGTGCCAGCAGTTTAGGGGTTCGGGACACTGAAGCTTTCTTT.

A few counts support this clonotype. This may arise from a read error, as a much more abundant clone is one base away. The CDR3 DNA reads TGTGCCAGCGGTTTCCAGGGCTACACCTTC. It translates to CASGFQGYTF. This chain uses TRBV28 with TRBJ1-2; D is uncertain. This CDR3 is built from 10 residues. Per the germline V gene, CDR1 is MDHEN and CDR2 is SYDVKM.

V is TRBV28 and J is TRBJ2-3; D ambiguous. The CDR3 runs to 13 residues. Germline loops: CDR1 MDHEN, CDR2 SYDVKM. Trimming took off 8 bases at V and 0 bases at J, with 9 bases between the two ends. The CDR3 sequence is CASRKSSTDTQYF. CDR3 sequence (DNA): TGTGCCAGCCGCAAATCTAGCACAGATACGCAGTATTTT.

This clonotype was detected many times. The chain is built from TRBV7-3 and TRBJ2-5; D is possibly TRBD2 (6 bases). Germline V CDR1 and CDR2: SGHTA, FQGTGA. Between the trimmed V and J ends, which lost 5 bases and 0 bases, there was a span of 16 bases. The CDR3 is 16 amino acids. Here the CDR3 reads CASSANQAGNQETQYF. Here the CDR3 DNA reads TGTGCCAGCAGCGCTAACCAGGCGGGGAACCAAGAGACCCAGTACTTC.

This clonotype showed up many times. The V gene is TRBV28, the J gene TRBJ1-4; 9 nucleotides align to TRBD1. The CDR3 is made up of 15 amino acids. Trimming took 5 bases from V and 1 from J; bases not matched to a gene: 2. Germline V gene lookup returns CDR1 MDHEN and CDR2 SYDVKM. The CDR3 DNA is TGTGCCAGCAGTCCGACAGGGGGAACTAATGAAAAACTGTTTTTT. Translation: CASSPTGGTNEKLFF. The whole variable domain, remainder taken from reference TRBV28 and TRBJ1-4, is DVKVTQSSRYLVKRTGEKVFLECVQDMDHENMFWYRQDPGLGLRLIYFSYDVKMKEKGDIPEGYSVSREKKERFSLILESASTNQTSMYLCASSPTGGTNEKLFFGSGTQLSVL.

The J gene is TRBJ2-7, the V gene TRBV18; D is ambiguous. Germline CDR1 reads KGHSH; CDR2 reads LQKENI. V shed 3 bases and J shed 2 bases, with 11 bases lying between them. The CDR3 runs 14 residues. The CDR3 DNA follows: TGTGCCAGCTCACCTTCGGACGGCACCTACGAGCAGTACTTC. Amino acid sequence: CASSPSDGTYEQYF.

This clonotype was recorded a few times. The V gene is TRBV28, the J gene TRBJ1-5; D is unresolved. V was cut by 3 bases and J by 5 bases, with 14 bases left in between. The CDR3 is 15 amino acids. CDR1 is MDHEN and CDR2 is SYDVKM in the germline V gene. This chain's CDR3 is CASSFVISRDQPQHF. CDR3 nucleotide sequence: TGTGCCAGCAGTTTTGTTATTTCCCGCGATCAGCCCCAGCATTTT.

This clonotype was counted ten times or more. This chain connects TRBV19 to TRBJ1-2, with 7 nucleotides matching TRBD1. Germline CDR1 is LNHDA and CDR2 is SQIVND (reference sequence). V gave up 3 bases and J gave up 3 bases; unmatched junction bases: 13. The CDR3 extends over 17 amino acids. The CDR3 bases are TGTGCCAGTAGTATTGATGGGACAGACGCCCGGTACTATGGCTACACCTTC. Protein product: CASSIDGTDARYYGYTF.